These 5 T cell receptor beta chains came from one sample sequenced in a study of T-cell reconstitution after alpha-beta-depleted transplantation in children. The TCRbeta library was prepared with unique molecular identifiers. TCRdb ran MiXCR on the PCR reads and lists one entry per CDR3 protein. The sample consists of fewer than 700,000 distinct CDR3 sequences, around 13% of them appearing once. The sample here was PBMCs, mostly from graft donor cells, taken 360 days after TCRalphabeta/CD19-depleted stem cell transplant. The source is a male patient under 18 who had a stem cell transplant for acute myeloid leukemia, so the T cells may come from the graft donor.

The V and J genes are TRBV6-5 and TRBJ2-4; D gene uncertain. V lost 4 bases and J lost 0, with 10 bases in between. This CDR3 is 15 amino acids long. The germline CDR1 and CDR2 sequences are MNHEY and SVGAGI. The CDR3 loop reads CASSFKELAKNIQYF. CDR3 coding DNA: TGTGCCAGCAGTTTTAAGGAGCTAGCCAAAAACATTCAGTACTTC.

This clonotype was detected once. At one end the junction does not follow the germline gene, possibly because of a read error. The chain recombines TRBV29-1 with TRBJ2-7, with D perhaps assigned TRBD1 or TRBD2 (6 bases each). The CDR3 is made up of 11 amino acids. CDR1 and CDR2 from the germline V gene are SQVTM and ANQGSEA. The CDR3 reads CSVQGGYEEYF. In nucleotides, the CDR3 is TGCAGCGTACAAGGGGGGTACGAGGAGTACTTC.

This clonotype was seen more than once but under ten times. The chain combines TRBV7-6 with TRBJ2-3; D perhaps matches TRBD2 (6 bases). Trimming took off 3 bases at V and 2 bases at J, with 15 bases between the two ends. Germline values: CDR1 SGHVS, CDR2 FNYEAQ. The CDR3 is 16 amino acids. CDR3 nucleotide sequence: TGTGCCAGCAGCTTGTCCCGGGAGCGGATCACAGATACGCAGTATTTT. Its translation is CASSLSRERITDTQYF.

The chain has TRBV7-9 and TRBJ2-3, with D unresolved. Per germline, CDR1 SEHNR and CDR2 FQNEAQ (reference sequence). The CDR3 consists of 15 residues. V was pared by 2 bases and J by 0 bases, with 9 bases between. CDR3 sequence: CASSLMWGSTDTQYF. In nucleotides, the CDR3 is TGTGCCAGCAGCTTAATGTGGGGAAGCACAGATACGCAGTATTTT.

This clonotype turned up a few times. The CDR3 DNA reads as TGCGCCAGCAGCCAAGTACGACGGGAGTTCGGCTACGAGCAGTACTTC. Translation gives CASSQVRREFGYEQYF. The chain carries TRBV4-3 and TRBJ2-7; perhaps TRBD2 as D (6 bases). Germline V gene lookup returns CDR1 LGHNA and CDR2 YSLEER. With 1 base removed from V and 3 bases from J, the gap between germline ends came to 16 bases. The CDR3 is made up of 16 amino acids.